This T cell receptor beta chain came from a study of T cells in Graves' hyperthyroidism and ophthalmopathy. In the ophthalmopathy cohort, Clinical Activity Score was at least 3, NOSPECS grade at least 4, and duration under 3 months. The diagnostic basis comprised clinical symptoms, serum thyroxine and TRAb, thyroid ultrasound and orbital computed tomography. This sample holds PBMCs from 10 ml fresh peripheral blood. This clonotype was counted at least ten times. Its antigen is not identified. The CDR3 covers 16 residues. Trimming cost V 4 bases and J 2 bases; bases outside gene matches: 10. The V gene's germline CDR1 is SGHAT and CDR2 FQDESV (reference sequence). Overall study findings and caveats: Blood shared most expanded thyroid clonotypes above 0.001.

Using RNA transcripts as the source, TCR beta CDR3 regions were amplified. A first-round RT-PCR of the TCR CDR3 used the HTBI primer set. MiXCR, applied by TCRdb to the multiplex PCR reads, yields one record per CDR3 protein. This table has nearly 250,000 distinct CDR3 sequences, roughly a quarter appearing once. The chain carries TRBV11-1 and TRBJ2-7; 8 bases are shared with TRBD1. The TCR was taken from a woman between 35 and 50 years old with Graves' ophthalmopathy. The sequenced material came from blood. As DNA, the CDR3 is TGTGCCAGCAGCTCGCCGAGGACAGGGTTTACCTACGAGCAGTACTTC. Translation: CASSSPRTGFTYEQYF.